The next 32 T cell receptor beta chains were all read from a single sample in a study of identical twins. TCRdb itself ran the 5' RACE reads through MiXCR, one entry per CDR3 protein. The table has around 370,000 distinct CDR3 sequences, roughly 9% seen once. The sequenced material came from naive T cells sorted from blood. Source of these receptors: a woman between 50 and 59 years old in good health.

The chain is built from TRBV5-1 and TRBJ2-5, with D tentatively TRBD1 (7 bases). CDR1 and CDR2 from the germline V gene are SGHRS and YFSETQ. The V and J ends lost 4 bases and 1 base respectively, with 20 bases between them. The CDR3 has 17 residues. The CDR3 loop reads CASSPYGGQPFQETQYF. The CDR3 nucleotides are TGCGCCAGCAGCCCTTACGGGGGACAGCCCTTCCAAGAGACCCAGTACTTC.

This clonotype was seen repeatedly, ten times or more. V gene TRBV7-9 combines with J gene TRBJ2-5; D is unclear. The V gene's germline CDR1 is SEHNR and CDR2 FQNEAQ (reference sequence). The CDR3 has 13 residues. The ends were cut back, 3 bases at V and 5 bases at J, with 10 bases in the middle. Here the CDR3 reads CASSFRTLETQYF. CDR3 in DNA: TGTGCCAGCAGCTTTCGGACCTTGGAGACCCAGTACTTC.

Only a few counts were recorded for this clonotype. This chain connects TRBV5-1 to TRBJ2-3; D unclear. The germline CDR1 and CDR2 sequences are SGHRS and YFSETQ. Trimming took 3 bases from V and 1 from J, leaving 12 bases between them. The CDR3 extends over 15 amino acids. The CDR3 nucleotides are TGCGCCAGCAGCTCTGGGTCCTCCCGCACAGATACGCAGTATTTT. It encodes CASSSGSSRTDTQYF.

This clonotype turned up a few times. V usage is TRBV12-3 or TRBV12-4 and J usage is TRBJ2-7, with TRBD1 matching over 8 bases. After removal of 6 bases from V and 5 bases from J, the junction contained 6 bases not matched to a gene. This CDR3 region has 13 residues. CDR3 sequence (DNA): TGTGCCAGCAGCGGACAGGGCAAGGACGAGCAGTACTTC. It specifies CASSGQGKDEQYF.

This clonotype appeared many times. The chain is built from TRBV5-5 and TRBJ2-1; unclear D gene. The germline V gene encodes CDR1 SGHKS and CDR2 YYEKEE (reference sequence). Trimming shortened V by 2 bases and J by 3 bases, and 12 bases separated the two germline ends. CDR3 length: 15 residues. CDR3 residues: CASSFLLDGYNEQFF. Here the CDR3 DNA reads TGTGCCAGCAGCTTCCTTCTAGACGGCTACAATGAGCAGTTCTTC.

This rearrangement joins TRBV12-3 or TRBV12-4 to TRBJ2-6; possibly TRBD1 for D (5 bases). The CDR3 has 16 residues. With 1 base removed from V and 2 bases from J, the gap between germline ends came to 9 bases. The CDR3 loop is CASSLGAGTGANVLTF. The CDR3 DNA sequence: TGTGCCAGCAGTTTAGGAGCAGGGACTGGGGCCAACGTCCTGACTTTC.

This clonotype appeared a few times. The V gene is TRBV4-1, the J gene TRBJ2-7; D might be TRBD1 (6 bases). Germline CDR1 and CDR2: MGHRA and YSYEKL. The V gene lost 1 base and the J gene lost 5 bases, with 6 bases spanning the gap. This CDR3 contains 12 residues. The CDR3 loop is CASSQGTDEQYF. Here the CDR3 DNA reads TGCGCCAGCAGCCAAGGGACAGACGAGCAGTACTTC.

This clonotype has ten or more counts. CDR3 in amino acids: CSVDLAGVGYEQYF. In DNA form, the CDR3 reads TGCAGCGTTGACCTAGCGGGAGTTGGCTACGAGCAGTACTTC. This chain joins TRBV29-1 and TRBJ2-7; 10 bases are shared with TRBD2. Germline V gene lookup returns CDR1 SQVTM and CDR2 ANQGSEA. The ends lost 3 bases at V and 3 bases at J; junction bases unmatched: 5. This CDR3 comprises 14 residues.

CDR3 nucleotides: TGTGCCAGCAGATGGGGAGCGGGATCAGATACGCAGTATTTT. It is translated as CASRWGAGSDTQYF. This chain links TRBV27 with TRBJ2-3, with TRBD2 matching 7 bases. Germline assignment: CDR1 MNHEY and CDR2 SMNVEV (reference sequence). This CDR3 spans 14 amino acids. The V and J ends lost 6 bases and 4 bases, in that order; junction bases with no gene match: 7.

Only a few counts were recorded for this clonotype. The chain joins TRBV6-6 to TRBJ2-7; D not resolved. Germline CDR1 is MNHNY and CDR2 is SVGAGI (reference sequence). The CDR3 totals 13 residues. As DNA, the CDR3 is TGTGCCAGCTCTTCTGCCCCGTCTGGAGAGCGGTACGTC. This encodes CASSSAPSGERYV.

The chain couples TRBV3-1 to TRBJ1-1; D is unresolved. CDR1 and CDR2 (germline): LGHDT, YNNKEL (reference sequence). V shed 3 bases and J shed 2 bases, with 13 bases lying between them. This CDR3 has 15 amino acids. The CDR3 DNA sequence: TGTGCCAGCAGCCAGCGCGCGGGCAGAAACACTGAAGCTTTCTTT. It is translated as CASSQRAGRNTEAFF.

The chain links TRBV12-3 or TRBV12-4 to TRBJ2-5, with TRBD2 matching 13 bases. V gave up 7 bases and J gave up 5 bases; unmatched junction bases: 10. The CDR3 spans 16 residues. CDR3 region: CASTPPGLAGRETQYF. CDR3 nucleotides: TGTGCCAGCACTCCCCCGGGACTAGCGGGAAGGGAGACCCAGTACTTC.

This clonotype was recorded at least ten times. The DNA for the CDR3 is TGTGCCAGCAGCCAACGGAGGGGTGGGGAGACCCAGTACTTC. Encoded protein: CASSQRRGGETQYF. The chain is built from TRBV3-1 and TRBJ2-5, with D perhaps TRBD2 (6 bases). V was clipped by 2 bases and J by 5 bases, with 12 bases between them. From germline, CDR1 is LGHDT and CDR2 YNNKEL (reference sequence). The CDR3 runs 14 residues.

J is TRBJ2-5 and V is TRBV5-4; the D is unclear. Trimming removed 0 bases at V and 2 bases at J, with 11 bases between. The CDR3 extends over 15 amino acids. Looked up from germline, CDR1 is SGHNT and CDR2 is YYREEE (reference sequence). The chain's CDR3 is CASSLERRIQETQYF. CDR3 nucleotides: TGTGCCAGCAGCTTGGAGCGCAGGATACAAGAGACCCAGTACTTC.

The chain employs TRBV20-1 and TRBJ2-7; 9 bases line up with TRBD2. Trimming cost V 2 bases and J 1 base; bases outside gene matches: 0. CDR3 size: 13 residues. Germline V gene lookup returns CDR1 DFQATT and CDR2 SNEGSKA (reference sequence). This CDR3 is CSARLAGSYEQYV. The CDR3 coding sequence is TGCAGTGCTAGACTAGCGGGGTCCTACGAGCAGTACGTC.

The V and J genes are TRBV7-9 and TRBJ2-7; 9 positions agree with TRBD1. This CDR3 region has 15 residues. After removal of 2 bases from V and 1 base from J, the junction contained 3 bases not matched to a gene. In germline, CDR1 is SEHNR, CDR2 FQNEAQ (reference sequence). DNA of the CDR3: TGTGCCAGCAGCTTATCCGGGACAGGGTCCTACGAGCAGTACTTC. Protein sequence: CASSLSGTGSYEQYF.

This clonotype was picked up many times. The chain couples TRBV6-5 to TRBJ2-2; TRBD1 aligns across 10 bases. Per the germline V gene, CDR1 is MNHEY and CDR2 is SVGAGI. The length of the CDR3 is 15 residues. With 5 bases clipped from V and 4 bases from J, the junction kept 4 bases outside the gene matches. This CDR3 is CASSDWTGGTGELFF. The CDR3 DNA reads as TGTGCCAGCAGTGACTGGACAGGGGGCACCGGGGAGCTGTTTTTT.

This clonotype came up many times. The chain carries TRBV15 and TRBJ2-5; D gene uncertain. CDR1 LNHNV and CDR2 YYDKDF come from the germline V gene (reference sequence). With 5 bases removed from V and 2 bases from J, the gap between germline ends came to 9 bases. The CDR3 contains 13 residues. The CDR3 nucleotides read TGTGCCACCAGCCGATACCTTCAAGAGACCCAGTACTTC. The encoded protein is CATSRYLQETQYF. Together with reference TRBV15 and TRBJ2-5, the CDR3 gives the full variable domain: DAMVIQNPRYQVTQFGKPVTLSCSQTLNHNVMYWYQQKSSQAPKLLFHYYDKDFNNEADTPDNFQSRRPNTSFCFLDIRSPGLGDTAMYLCATSRYLQETQYFGPGTRLLVL.

The chain joins TRBV6-1 to TRBJ2-3, with TRBD1 matching over 10 bases. Germline V gives CDR1 MNHNS, CDR2 SASEGT. The V and J ends lost 4 bases and 13 bases, in that order; junction bases with no gene match: 5. This CDR3 region has 12 residues. The CDR3 sequence: CASSGSDRGEYF. The CDR3 DNA is TGTGCCAGCAGTGGTTCGGACAGGGGGGAGTATTTT.

This clonotype was seen at least ten times. This chain links TRBV24-1 with TRBJ2-5; D unresolved. Trimming shortened V by 3 bases and J by 7 bases, and 2 bases separated the two germline ends. The germline V gene encodes CDR1 KGHDR and CDR2 SFDVKD. The CDR3 is made up of 10 amino acids. The CDR3: CATSDTTQYF. In DNA form, the CDR3 reads TGTGCCACCAGTGATACGACCCAGTACTTC.

This chain links TRBV15 with TRBJ1-1; no clear D gene. The CDR3 consists of 13 residues. V shed 5 bases and J shed 0 bases, with 7 bases lying between them. Germline loops: CDR1 LNHNV, CDR2 YYDKDF (reference sequence). The CDR3 DNA is TGTGCCACCAGCCCGTTGATGAACACTGAAGCTTTCTTT. Protein product: CATSPLMNTEAFF.

This clonotype was observed at least ten times. V is TRBV14 and J is TRBJ2-1, with 7 bases lining up with TRBD2. V lost 4 bases to trimming and J lost 2 bases; unmatched junction nucleotides: 5. This CDR3 has 15 residues. Germline-derived CDR1 and CDR2 are SGHDN and FVKESK. The CDR3 reads CASSLGTIAYNEQFF. The CDR3 DNA follows: TGTGCCAGCAGCCTCGGGACTATTGCCTACAATGAGCAGTTCTTC.

CDR3 DNA sequence: TGTGCCAGCAGTGCGCCGGGACTAGCGGGAGGGTCCAATGAGCAGTTCTTC. Its translation is CASSAPGLAGGSNEQFF. The chain couples TRBV25-1 to TRBJ2-1; 16 nucleotides match TRBD2. This CDR3 is built from 17 residues. The V and J ends lost 4 bases and 6 bases, in that order; junction bases with no gene match: 6. The germline gives CDR1 MGHDK, CDR2 SYGVNS.

This clonotype has only a few counts. This chain uses TRBV12-3 or TRBV12-4 with TRBJ2-5; TRBD2 matches at 9 bases. The CDR3 has 16 residues. Losses at the gene ends were 2 bases for V and 5 bases for J; bases not matched to a gene: 9. Here the CDR3 DNA reads TGTGCCAGCAGTTTATTTAGACTAGCGGAGGTTGAGACCCAGTACTTC. This encodes CASSLFRLAEVETQYF.

This clonotype was detected ten times or more. This chain connects TRBV15 to TRBJ2-7, with 7 bases matching TRBD1. The CDR3 covers 15 residues. Germline loops: CDR1 LNHNV, CDR2 YYDKDF (reference sequence). The junction had 9 bases not matched to a gene; V was cut back by 5 bases and J by 2 bases. CDR3 amino acids: CATSLSRTGAYEQYF. In DNA, the CDR3 is TGTGCCACCAGCCTAAGCCGGACAGGAGCCTACGAGCAGTACTTC.

This clonotype is medium-sized in the sample. V and J are TRBV7-8 and TRBJ2-5, with 7 bases fitting TRBD1. Germline lookup yields CDR1 SGHVS and CDR2 FQNEAQ. V trimming: 5 bases; J trimming: 5 bases; junction bases outside the gene matches: 8. The CDR3 runs 14 residues. The CDR3 protein is CASSLGQVWETQYF. The CDR3 coding sequence is TGTGCCAGCAGCCTAGGACAGGTTTGGGAGACCCAGTACTTC.

The genes are TRBV9 and TRBJ2-7; tentatively, D is TRBD2 (5 bases). The germline CDR1 and CDR2 sequences are SGDLS and YYNGEE. Trimming pared 6 bases from V and 0 bases from J, leaving 16 bases between. The CDR3 covers 15 residues. The CDR3 nucleotides are TGTGCCAGCACCCCTGGCGGGCGCACCTCCTACGAGCAGTACTTC. Protein product: CASTPGGRTSYEQYF.

This clonotype was counted only a few times. The chain links TRBV12-3 or TRBV12-4 to TRBJ2-5; 7 nucleotides match TRBD1. The CDR3 totals 16 residues. V trimming: 4 bases; J trimming: 0 bases; junction bases outside the gene matches: 8. Here the CDR3 reads CASSSATGPDQETQYF. CDR3 nucleotides: TGTGCCAGCAGTTCGGCGACAGGGCCGGACCAAGAGACCCAGTACTTC.

J is TRBJ2-5 and V is TRBV5-1; the match to TRBD2 covers 10 bases. The CDR3 contains 16 residues. Germline V gene lookup returns CDR1 SGHRS and CDR2 YFSETQ. The V segment lost 4 bases and the J segment 4 bases; nucleotides outside the gene matches: 10. DNA for the CDR3: TGCGCCAGCAGCAACCGGACTAGCGGAGTCAGAGAGACCCAGTACTTC. This sequence encodes CASSNRTSGVRETQYF. Together with reference TRBV5-1 and TRBJ2-5, the CDR3 gives the full variable domain: KAGVTQTPRYLIKTRGQQVTLSCSPISGHRSVSWYQQTPGQGLQFLFEYFSETQRNKGNFPGRFSGRQFSNSRSEMNVSTLELGDSALYLCASSNRTSGVRETQYFGPGTRLLVL.

This clonotype has more than one count but fewer than ten. The V and J genes are TRBV10-3 and TRBJ2-1, with D unresolved. Trimming cost V 3 bases and J 6 bases, with 9 bases left between them. CDR3 length: 13 amino acids. The germline CDR1 and CDR2 sequences are ENHRY and SYGVKD. In DNA, the CDR3 is TGTGCCATCAGTGACCCCCCGGCCAATGAGCAGTTCTTC. Its protein is CAISDPPANEQFF.

The table lists this clonotype with a few counts. This chain's CDR3 is CSARLPLGGSYNEQFF. CDR3 DNA sequence: TGCAGTGCTAGACTTCCCCTGGGCGGCTCCTACAATGAGCAGTTCTTC. J is TRBJ2-1 and V is TRBV20-1; D ambiguous. This CDR3 is 16 amino acids long. Germline CDR1 and CDR2: DFQATT and SNEGSKA (reference sequence). Trimming removed 2 bases at V and 0 bases at J, with 14 bases between.

This clonotype has a handful of counts. The V call is TRBV19, the J call TRBJ2-2; 7 nucleotides match TRBD1. Germline V gene data show CDR1 as LNHDA and CDR2 as SQIVND (reference sequence). Germline trimming cut 2 bases from V and 4 bases from J; bases unmatched to any gene: 4. The CDR3 loop spans 15 amino acids. The CDR3 nucleotides are TGTGCCAGTAGTATATACAGGGGTACCACCGGGGAGCTGTTTTTT. This encodes CASSIYRGTTGELFF.